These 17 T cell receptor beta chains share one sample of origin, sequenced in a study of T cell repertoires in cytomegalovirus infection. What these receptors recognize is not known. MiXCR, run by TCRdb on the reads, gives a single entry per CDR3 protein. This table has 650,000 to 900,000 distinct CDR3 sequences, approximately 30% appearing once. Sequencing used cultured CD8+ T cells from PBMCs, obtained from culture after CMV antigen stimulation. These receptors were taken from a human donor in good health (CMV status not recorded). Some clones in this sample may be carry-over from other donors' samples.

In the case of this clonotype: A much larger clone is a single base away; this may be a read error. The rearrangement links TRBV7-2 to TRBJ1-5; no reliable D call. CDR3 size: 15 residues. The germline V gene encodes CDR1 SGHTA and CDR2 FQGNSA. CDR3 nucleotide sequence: TGTGCCAGCAGCTTCGCAGGCCGAAGCAATCAGTCCCAGCATTTT. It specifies CASSFAGRSNQSQHF. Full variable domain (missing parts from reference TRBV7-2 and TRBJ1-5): GAGVSQSPSNKVTEKGKDVELRCDPISGHTALYWYRQSLGQGLEFLIYFQGNSAPDKSGLPSDRFSAERTGGSVSTLTIQRTQQEDSAVYLCASSFAGRSNQSQHFGDGTRLSIL.

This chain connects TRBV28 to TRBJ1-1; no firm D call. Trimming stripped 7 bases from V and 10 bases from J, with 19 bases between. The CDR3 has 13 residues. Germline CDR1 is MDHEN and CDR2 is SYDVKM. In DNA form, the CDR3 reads TGTGCCAGCACCCACCCGTATGACTTGCTAGCTTTCTTT. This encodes CASTHPYDLLAFF.

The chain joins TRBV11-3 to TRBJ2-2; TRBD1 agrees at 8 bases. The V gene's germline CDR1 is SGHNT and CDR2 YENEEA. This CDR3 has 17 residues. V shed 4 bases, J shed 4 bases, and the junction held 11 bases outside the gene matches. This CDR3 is CASSSIRRDRGTGELFF. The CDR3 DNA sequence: TGTGCCAGCAGCTCCATCAGGCGCGACAGGGGCACCGGGGAGCTGTTTTTT.

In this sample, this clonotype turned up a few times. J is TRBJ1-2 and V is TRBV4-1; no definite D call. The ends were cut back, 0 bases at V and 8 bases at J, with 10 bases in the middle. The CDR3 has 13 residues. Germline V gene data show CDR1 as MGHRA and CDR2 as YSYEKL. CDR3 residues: CASSQDAASGYTF. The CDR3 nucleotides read TGCGCCAGCAGCCAAGATGCAGCCTCGGGCTACACCTTC.

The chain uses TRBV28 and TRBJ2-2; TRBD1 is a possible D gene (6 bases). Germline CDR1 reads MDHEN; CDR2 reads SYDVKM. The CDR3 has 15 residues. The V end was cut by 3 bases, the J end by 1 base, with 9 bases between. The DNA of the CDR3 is TGTGCCAGCAGTTTCCCGACAGGGAACACCGGGGAGCTGTTTTTT. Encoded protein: CASSFPTGNTGELFF.

CDR3 sequence: CASSYSDTQEQFF. The CDR3 nucleotides read TGTGCCAGCAGTTACTCGGATACGCAAGAGCAGTTCTTC. The chain recombines TRBV6-5 with TRBJ2-1; no definite D call. Between the trimmed V and J ends, which lost 0 bases and 10 bases, there was a span of 10 bases. The V gene's germline CDR1 is MNHEY and CDR2 SVGAGI. CDR3 length equals 13 residues.

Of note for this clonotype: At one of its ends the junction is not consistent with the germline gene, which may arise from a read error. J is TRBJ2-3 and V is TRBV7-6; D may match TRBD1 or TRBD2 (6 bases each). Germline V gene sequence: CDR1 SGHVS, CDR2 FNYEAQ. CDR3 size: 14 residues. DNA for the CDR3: TGTGTCAGCAGCTTAGGAGGGGGAACAGATACGCAGTATTTT. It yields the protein CVSSLGGGTDTQYF.

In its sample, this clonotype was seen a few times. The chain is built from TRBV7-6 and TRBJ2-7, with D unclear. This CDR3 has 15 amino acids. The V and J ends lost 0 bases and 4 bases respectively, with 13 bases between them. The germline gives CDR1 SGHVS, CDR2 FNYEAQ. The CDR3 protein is CASSLAAQPRYEQYF. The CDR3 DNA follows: TGTGCCAGCAGCTTAGCGGCGCAGCCTCGGTACGAGCAGTACTTC.

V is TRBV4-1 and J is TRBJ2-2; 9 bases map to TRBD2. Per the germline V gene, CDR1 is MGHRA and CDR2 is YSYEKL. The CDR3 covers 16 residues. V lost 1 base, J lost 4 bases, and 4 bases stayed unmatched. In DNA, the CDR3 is TGCGCCAGCAGCCAAGGCGCTAGCGGGGCCACCGGGGAGCTGTTTTTT. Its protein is CASSQGASGATGELFF.

The CDR3 coding sequence is TGTGCCAGCAGTTATAGGCACACCGGGGAGCTGTTTTTT. Encoded protein: CASSYRHTGELFF. This chain connects TRBV6-2 or TRBV6-3 to TRBJ2-2; D gene unclear. The CDR3 is made up of 13 amino acids. Trimming removed 3 bases from V and 3 bases from J, with 5 bases in between. Per germline, CDR1 MNHEY and CDR2 SVGEGT.

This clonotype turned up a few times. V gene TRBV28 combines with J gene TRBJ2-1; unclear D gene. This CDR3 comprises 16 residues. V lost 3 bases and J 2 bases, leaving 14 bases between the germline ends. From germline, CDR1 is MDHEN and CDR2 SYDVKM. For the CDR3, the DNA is TGTGCCAGCAGTTTTTCTCCCCTCGGGCCCTACAATGAGCAGTTCTTC. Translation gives CASSFSPLGPYNEQFF.

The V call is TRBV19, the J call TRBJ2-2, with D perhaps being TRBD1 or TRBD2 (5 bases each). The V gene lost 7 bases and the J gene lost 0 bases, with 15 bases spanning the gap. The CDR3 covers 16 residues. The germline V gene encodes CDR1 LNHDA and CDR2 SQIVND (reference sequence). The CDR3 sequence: CASILRDPSNTGELFF. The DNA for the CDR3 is TGTGCCAGTATCCTCCGGGACCCCTCGAACACCGGGGAGCTGTTTTTT.

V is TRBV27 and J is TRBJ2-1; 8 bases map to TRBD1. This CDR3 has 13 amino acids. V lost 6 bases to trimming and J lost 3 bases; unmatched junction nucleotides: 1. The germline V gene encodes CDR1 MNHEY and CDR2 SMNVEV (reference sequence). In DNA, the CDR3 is TGTGCCAGCAGCGGGACAGGCTACAATGAGCAGTTCTTC. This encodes CASSGTGYNEQFF.

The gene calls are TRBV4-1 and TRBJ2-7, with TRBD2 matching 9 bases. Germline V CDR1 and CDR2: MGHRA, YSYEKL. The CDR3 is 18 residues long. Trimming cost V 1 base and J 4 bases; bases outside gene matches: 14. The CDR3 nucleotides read TGCGCCAGCAGCCAAGGAGCGGGGGGCCAAATGATAGAATACGAGCAGTACTTC. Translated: CASSQGAGGQMIEYEQYF.

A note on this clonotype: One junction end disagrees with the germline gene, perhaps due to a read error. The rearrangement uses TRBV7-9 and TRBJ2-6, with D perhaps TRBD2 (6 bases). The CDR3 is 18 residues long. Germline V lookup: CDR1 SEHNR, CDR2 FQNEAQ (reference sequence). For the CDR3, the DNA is TGTGCCAGCAGCGGAGTACGGGGGAGACACTCTAGGGCCAACGTCCTGACTTTC. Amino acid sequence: CASSGVRGRHSRANVLTF. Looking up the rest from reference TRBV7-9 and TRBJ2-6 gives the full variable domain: DTGVSQNPRHKITKRGQNVTFRCDPISEHNRLYWYRQTLGQGPEFLTYFQNEAQLEKSRLLSDRFSAERPKGSFSTLEIQRTEQGDSAMYLCASSGVRGRHSRANVLTFGAGSRLTVL.

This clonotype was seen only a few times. The CDR3 region has the DNA TGTGCCAGCAGCTCTGACAGGACAGTTCCAGAGACCCAGTACTTC. It translates to CASSSDRTVPETQYF. The gene calls are TRBV5-4 and TRBJ2-5; D might be TRBD1 (6 bases). The V and J ends lost 3 bases and 4 bases respectively, with 16 bases between them. This CDR3 spans 15 amino acids. The germline CDR1 and CDR2 sequences are SGHNT and YYREEE (reference sequence). The full variable domain, its missing parts supplied by reference TRBV5-4 and TRBJ2-5, is ETGVTQSPTHLIKTRGQQVTLRCSSQSGHNTVSWYQQALGQGPQFIFQYYREEENGRGNFPPRFSGLQFPNYSSELNVNALELDDSALYLCASSSDRTVPETQYFGPGTRLLVL.

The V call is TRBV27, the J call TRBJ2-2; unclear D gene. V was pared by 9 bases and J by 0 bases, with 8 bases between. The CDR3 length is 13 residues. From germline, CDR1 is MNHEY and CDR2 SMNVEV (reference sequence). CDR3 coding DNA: TGTGCCAGTCATACTTCGAACACCGGGGAGCTGTTTTTT. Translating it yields CASHTSNTGELFF.